The text below deals with one T cell receptor (beta chain). J was trimmed by 6 bases and V by 5 bases; bases with no gene match: 4. Germline V gene data show CDR1 as SEHNR and CDR2 as FQNEAQ (reference sequence). The CDR3 covers 14 residues. Produced via immunoSEQ multiplex PCR; TCRdb's table is partial and in-frame only. The repertoire has some 220,000 clones, roughly 75% of them found once; the top ten carry around 7.7%. These data originate in a study of blood T cell repertoires in COVID-19. Across the study: Sample material is recorded as cDNA or gDNA derived from T cells, B-cell-depleted T cells, or PBMCs.

The V call is TRBV7-9, the J call TRBJ1-4, with TRBD1 matching 9 bases. The sequencing sample was made of peripheral blood. The TCR originated in a woman in her seventies with acute or convalescent COVID-19. The CDR3 reads CASSPQGAHEKLFF. DNA for the CDR3: TGTGCCAGCAGCCCACAGGGGGCTCATGAAAAACTGTTTTTT.